This T cell receptor (beta chain) is drawn from a study of cytomegalovirus exposure and HLA in healthy donors (dated by TCRdb to the late 2010s). Looking at the study overall: In an earlier analysis of under 600 of the donors, under 300 Gb of sequence data and just under 120 million unique TCR beta sequences from roughly 190 million T cells were reported. An early release that covered about 600 HLA-typed donors contained about 300 gigabases of sequencing data and tens of millions of unique TCR sequences. Because of strong linkage in the cohort, 4 to 6 DR-DQ haplotypes were treated as single units for association and clustering. The study combined high-throughput TCR immunosequencing, statistical association of individual TCRs with disease status, and machine learning to predict cytomegalovirus infection status. All discovery cohort repertoires had been generated using a single sequencing platform. Across around 400 genotyped donors of the cohort, an average of roughly 250,000 unique TCR beta nucleotide sequences per donor were sequenced, and roughly 17% of those sequences were non-productive. In an earlier analysis of 587 of the donors, high-throughput TCR beta sequencing was used to judge whether each TCR beta V gene segment behaved as functional or pseudogenic. Among the roughly 400 genotyped donors, 75% to 90% belonged to the genetic ancestry cluster associated with self-reported Caucasian donors. Alongside the repertoire data, information on donor age, sex, ethnicity and CMV serostatus was compiled. In addition to the first cohort of hundreds of subjects, a separate validation cohort of approximately 120 different subjects was used. The aim of the study was to test whether cataloging public T cell receptors could identify signatures of past pathogen exposure. The study profiled the T cell repertoires of approximately 700 subjects by immunosequencing and related them to cytomegalovirus serostatus. The later analysis used no new phenotypic data to find candidate immune exposures, relying instead on TCR beta sequences and their occurrence across donors. A later analysis re-examined previously published TCR beta repertoires from more than 600 donors and added high-resolution HLA genotyping to investigate patterns of TCR occurrence. Typing coverage varied by locus: roughly 620-640 donors for A, B, C, DRB1 and DQB1; more than 500 for DQA1; some 610 for DPA1; roughly 450 for DPB1. Both class I and class II loci were covered by HLA typing, at four-digit resolution. Genome-wide SNP genotypes for about 65% of the roughly 670 donors were used in a later genetic analysis, which treated that subset as a discovery cohort. Beyond this particular receptor, the publication reports: Correlated functional status among segregating V segments might reflect linkage disequilibrium, but an unknown experimental factor could not be ruled out. The only immune exposure information available for the cohort was CMV serostatus. A later genetic analysis reported fewer N-insertions in productive TCRs among donors in an Asian-associated ancestry cluster than the roughly 700-donor mean. A later analysis associated 16,951 TCR beta sequences with specific HLA alleles at a false discovery rate of 0.05. Strong co-occurrence of HLA alleles, especially DR and DQ, made assigning TCR associations to individual alleles difficult. In an earlier analysis of fewer than 750 of the donors, most TCR beta V segments were observed in productive rearrangements about 90% or about 30% of the time, broadly matching IMGT annotations. A cluster of highly shared sequence variants was judged likely to represent a technical artifact of the sequencing pipeline. The classifier was reported to diagnose cytomegalovirus status with high specificity and sensitivity in both the original and validation cohorts. Because some donors lacked HLA typing at each locus, the association tests relied only on the typed subset. A few of the identified cytomegalovirus-associated TCR beta chains were confirmed in vitro to be specific for cytomegalovirus antigens. The cohort was sequenced for TCR beta chains only, and without alpha or paired-chain data the features that could be detected were limited. A further reported finding was that TCR beta sequences accurately predicted the HLA-A and HLA-B alleles for most subjects in the first cohort. The earlier analysis of 587 of the donors excluded over 15 rarely observed V segments, including chromosome 9 orphons, because counts were too low. In a later analysis, the rate of TCR association differed among HLA loci, with DRB1 alleles having the most associated TCRs and HLA-C alleles having the fewest. A later analysis reported that several top co-occurrence clusters appeared linked to parvovirus B19, influenza, CMV and Epstein-Barr virus. In the study, about 150 TCR beta chains were listed as associated with cytomegalovirus. V-gene and J-gene trimming of TCR beta chains was associated with a missense DCLRE1C variant in a later genetic analysis, and the association was replicated in an independent cohort. Most TCR sequences were seen in very few donors, while some public TCRs were found in many individuals. Because the 87-base-pair reads could not distinguish some IMGT-functional V segments, including TRBV6-2 and TRBV6-3, those segments were excluded. Most CMV-associated TCR beta chains appeared to be HLA-restricted in a later analysis, and the HLA associations seemed to be driven largely by CMV exposure. The authors suggested that the approach could potentially be generalized to other disease states and immunological phenotypes. Presence/absence analyses assumed roughly uniform sequencing depth across donors, an assumption that may not hold. In a later analysis, HLA-associated TCR beta chains were found to be more clonally expanded and to have lower generation probabilities than equally common non-associated chains.

Of note for this clone: The antigen it recognizes is unknown. No much larger clone exists at a distance of one base, and base qualities are not known.

For this chain, trimming is 3 bases at the V end and 8 bases at the J end, and the number of junction bases without a gene match is 16. Taken from cysteine to phenylalanine, the CDR3 has 17 residues. Just CDR3 DNA is preserved here, 51 bases in frame from base 1. The germline V gene (reference sequence) provides CDR1 SEHNR and CDR2 FQNEAQ. Libraries came from the immunoSEQ multiplex PCR assay. The multiplex PCR relied on a mix of 60 forward primers for TCR Vbeta segments and 13 reverse primers for TCR Jbeta segments. The CDR3 region of rearranged TCR beta genes was amplified from genomic DNA with a multiplex PCR assay. Amplified TCR beta libraries were sequenced as 87-base-pair reads on the Illumina HiSeq System. The paper's processing steps were these. A later analysis tallied about 77 million unique TCR beta chains across the approximately 670 repertoires, and some 10 million of those chains were shared by two or more donors. To remove PCR and sequencing errors, raw reads were error-corrected and collapsed into unique sequences using a nearest-neighbor algorithm that merged closely related sequences. V, D and J gene segments were assigned by aligning CDR3 sequences to IMGT reference sequences. For a sequence to be retained, at least a six-nucleotide match to both a V gene segment and a J gene segment was required. Rearrangements were called productive when the CDR3 lacked stop codons and stayed in frame with V and J; all others were non-productive. CDR3 was defined according to IMGT convention as the region running from the second conserved V-encoded cysteine to the conserved J-encoded phenylalanine. Sequences without an unambiguous match to a single V gene segment were excluded from the earlier analysis of several hundred of the donors. An earlier analysis of 450 to 650 of the donors called V segments functional above 56.7% productive rearrangements and segregating when the between-donor standard deviation exceeded 5%. A statistical classification framework was built to diagnose cytomegalovirus status from the catalog of TCR beta chain sequences. In a later analysis, V and J genes were assigned by comparing TCR nucleotide sequences against IMGT/GENE-DB human TR gene sequences. A later analysis assigned CDR3 sequences and most-parsimonious VDJ recombination scenarios with the TCRdist pipeline. In a later analysis, each TCR beta chain was defined by its CDR3 amino acid sequence together with its V-gene family, and reads lacking a unique V-gene family were excluded. To address suspected cross-contamination and a sequencing artifact, a later analysis removed some 620 highly shared, low-generation-probability nucleotide sequences. For each public chain, a later analysis derived a clonal expansion index from normalized ranks of inferred template counts within each repertoire. Generation probabilities in a later analysis came from a VDJ recombination model fitted to out-of-frame rearrangements, and those results were checked against IGoR. Hypergeometric tests were used in a later analysis to score TCR-TCR, TCR-HLA and TCR-CMV co-occurrence, with a repertoire-size bias correction applied to the TCR pairs. To estimate false discovery rates, a later analysis permuted the HLA or CMV assignments 20 times. In a later analysis, co-occurring TCRs were grouped using DBSCAN, and TCRdist sequence similarity was added for clustering within HLA-allele-positive subsets. Repertoires with fewer than 30,000 or more than 120,000 public chains, plus five repertoires with anomalous nucleotide sharing, were excluded from co-occurrence clustering. Here the immuneACCESS table is served through TCRdb, limited to in-frame sequences with V and J called. Missing clones are a known gap in these copies; in checked studies unresolved V genes cover under half, and the rest lacks a known reason. V and J calls and clone size come straight from that table; D and trimming were deduced from the DNA. This sample gives 100,000 to 150,000 clones in total; around 80% of them show up just once. 1.8% of the sample belongs to the ten largest clones.

In total, roughly 670 healthy bone marrow donors made up the cohort. At the time of sampling, all cohort members were nominally healthy, though unrecorded immune exposures were likely present. The donor was CMV seronegative and belonged to the group of 380 or so seronegative cohort members. Each donor provided a peripheral blood sample, and peripheral blood mononuclear cells were used for TCR beta sequencing. The Qiagen DNeasy Blood Extraction Kit was used to extract genomic DNA from the blood cell samples. Recombination linked TRBV7-9 to TRBJ1-1, with 9 central nucleotides matching TRBD1. The sequenced sample consisted of PBMCs. The clonotype originates from a woman aged 35 to 49 in good health and CMV-seronegative. The bases are TGTGCCAGCAGCTTCACCGCCGGGGACAGGGCCTTGGGGGAAGCTTTCTTT. This is translated as CASSFTAGDRALGEAFF.